A selection of T cell receptor beta chains follows, all from one sample in a study of T-cell reconstitution after alpha-beta-depleted transplantation in children. A single record per CDR3 protein comes from TCRdb applying MiXCR to the PCR reads. In the table there are some 600,000 distinct CDR3 sequences, 10% to 15% of which are singletons. The sequences come from PBMCs, mostly from graft donor cells, collected 360 days after TCRalphabeta/CD19-depleted stem cell transplant. These receptors all stem from a male patient between 10 and 17 years old who had a stem cell transplant for acute myeloid leukemia, so the T cells may come from the graft donor. The CDR3 runs from the conserved cysteine through the conserved F or W. A D gene is named only where the DNA matches it firmly. Only part of the rows carry a size: once, few, many, or a class if the clone is expanded.

V: TRBV5-1
J: TRBJ1-3
size: NA
D: NA
length: 16
DNA: TGCGCCAGCAGCTTGTCAAGCAGGGGCCCTGGGAACACCATATATTTT
CDR3: CASSLSSRGPGNTIYF

V: TRBV18
J: TRBJ2-5
size: NA
D: NA
length: 17
DNA: TGTGCCAGCTCACCGACACTAGATCATAGCTACCAAGAGACCCAGTACTTC
CDR3: CASSPTLDHSYQETQYF

V: TRBV20-1
J: TRBJ2-7
size: few
D: TRBD2
length: 16
DNA: TGCAGTGCAAACCCATGGGGACTAGCTTTCACCTACGAGCAGTACTTC
CDR3: CSANPWGLAFTYEQYF

V: TRBV23-1
J: TRBJ2-7
size: NA
D: NA
length: 12
DNA: TGCGCCAGCAGTCAATCCGGTGGCGAGCAGTACTTC
CDR3: CASSQSGGEQYF

V: TRBV29-1
J: TRBJ1-1
size: many
D: NA
length: 14
DNA: TGCAGCGTTGAAGATTTTTTCGGGGGAGTTGAAGCTTTCTTT
CDR3: CSVEDFFGGVEAFF

V: TRBV7-3
J: TRBJ2-1
size: few
D: TRBD1
length: 16
DNA: TGTGCCAGCAGCTTATCCCGCAGGGGGATGAAAAATGAGCAGTTCTTC
CDR3: CASSLSRRGMKNEQFF

V: TRBV10-3
J: TRBJ2-1
size: few
D: TRBD2
length: 15
DNA: TGTGCCATCAGCTTACTAGCGGGAGGGTACAATGAGCAGTTCTTC
CDR3: CAISLLAGGYNEQFF

V: TRBV20-1
J: TRBJ2-4
size: NA
D: TRBD2
length: 15
DNA: TGCAGTGCTGCAATAGCGGGAGACGGCAAAAACATTCAGTACTTC
CDR3: CSAAIAGDGKNIQYF

V: TRBV9
J: TRBJ2-1
size: many
D: NA
length: 12
DNA: TGTGCCAGCAGAACGTCAGGGAATGAGCAGTTCTTC
CDR3: CASRTSGNEQFF

V: TRBV5-1
J: TRBJ2-7
size: many
D: NA
length: 15
DNA: TGCGCCAGCAGCTTGGCTGGACGCGTTTCCTACGAGCAGTACTTC
CDR3: CASSLAGRVSYEQYF

V: TRBV20-1
J: TRBJ2-7
size: NA
D: NA
length: 13
DNA: TGCAGTGCTAGAGTGGAGTCACCCTACGAGCAGTACTTC
CDR3: CSARVESPYEQYF

V: TRBV29-1
J: TRBJ1-1
size: NA
D: NA
length: 13
DNA: TGCAGCGGCCTCAGGGGTTCAGGCACTGAAGCTTTCTTT
CDR3: CSGLRGSGTEAFF

V: TRBV28
J: TRBJ1-6
size: NA
D: NA
length: 14
DNA: TGTGCCAGCAGGGATGGAAACGAGTCAGGCCCCCTCCACTTT
CDR3: CASRDGNESGPLHF

V: TRBV19
J: TRBJ2-2
size: few
D: TRBD2
length: 17
DNA: TGTGCCAGTAGTAAAGGACTAGCGGGAGCGGACACCGGGGAGCTGTTTTTT
CDR3: CASSKGLAGADTGELFF

V: TRBV7-9
J: TRBJ1-1
size: NA
D: TRBD1
length: 16
DNA: TGTGCCAGCAGCTTAAGGACAGGGGTCCTCAACACTGAAGCTTTCTTT
CDR3: CASSLRTGVLNTEAFF

V: TRBV6-1
J: TRBJ2-4
size: few
D: TRBD1
length: 15
DNA: TGTGCCAGCAGCCCAACAGGGGAAGCCAAAAACATTCAGTACTTC
CDR3: CASSPTGEAKNIQYF

V: TRBV20-1
J: TRBJ2-7
size: few
D: TRBD2
length: 15
DNA: TGCAGTGCTAGAGGGGGGTCCGGGACTATCTACGAGCAGTACTTC
CDR3: CSARGGSGTIYEQYF

V: TRBV19
J: TRBJ1-3
size: many
D: NA
length: 13
DNA: TGTGCCAGTTCTCTCGTCTCTGGAAACACCATATATTTT
CDR3: CASSLVSGNTIYF

V: TRBV20-1
J: TRBJ2-2
size: many
D: TRBD2
length: 13
DNA: TGCAGTGCAGGGGAGGGAAACACCGGGGAGCTGTTTTTT
CDR3: CSAGEGNTGELFF

V: TRBV20-1
J: TRBJ1-4
size: many
D: NA
length: 11
DNA: TGCAGTGCTAGGGGGTCGGAAAAACTGTTTTTT
CDR3: CSARGSEKLFF

V: TRBV27
J: TRBJ2-7
size: few
D: TRBD1
length: 17
DNA: TGTGCCAGCAGTTTTAGCTCCGGGACAGGAGGACCCTACGAGCAGTACTTC
CDR3: CASSFSSGTGGPYEQYF

V: TRBV12-3/TRBV12-4
J: TRBJ1-5
size: NA
D: NA
length: 14
DNA: TGTGCCAGCAGTTTCAGGGCGGAGGGAGAGCCCCAGCATTTT
CDR3: CASSFRAEGEPQHF

V: TRBV6-6
J: TRBJ1-6
size: NA
D: NA
length: 17
DNA: TGTGCCAGCAGCCGGTCGGGATGGAGCTCCTATAATTCACCCCTCCACTTT
CDR3: CASSRSGWSSYNSPLHF

V: TRBV6-2/TRBV6-3
J: TRBJ2-7
size: few
D: NA
length: 14
DNA: TGTGCCAGCAGTTACTCCAGGATCTCCTACGAGCAGTACTTC
CDR3: CASSYSRISYEQYF

V: TRBV7-9
J: TRBJ2-2
size: few
D: NA
length: 13
DNA: TGTGCCAGCAGCTTAATGGAGTCCGGGGAGCTGTTTTTT
CDR3: CASSLMESGELFF

V: TRBV9
J: TRBJ2-7
size: NA
D: NA
length: 15
DNA: TGTGCCAGCAGTCGCGACTTGGTCCCCGGGGCCGAGCAGTACTTC
CDR3: CASSRDLVPGAEQYF

V: TRBV12-3/TRBV12-4
J: TRBJ2-2
size: few
D: NA
length: 16
DNA: TGTGCCAGCAGTTTATTTGTGACTAGTGCGGCCGGGGAGCTGTTTTTT
CDR3: CASSLFVTSAAGELFF

V: TRBV9
J: TRBJ2-2
size: NA
D: NA
length: 13
DNA: TGTGCCAGCAGCCCCCGAGGGTTGGGGGAGCTGTTTTTT
CDR3: CASSPRGLGELFF

V: TRBV7-2
J: TRBJ2-5
size: NA
D: NA
length: 15
DNA: TGTGCCAGCAGCCCCCGAAAGCGGGTACAAGAGACCCAGTACTTC
CDR3: CASSPRKRVQETQYF

V: TRBV7-9
J: TRBJ2-3
size: NA
D: NA
length: 13
DNA: TGTGCCAGCGAGGCGGGATATATAGATACGCAGTATTTT
CDR3: CASEAGYIDTQYF

V: TRBV7-7
J: TRBJ2-2
size: NA
D: NA
length: 14
DNA: TGTGCTAGCAGCTTCTCCACGAACACCGGGGAGCTGTTTTTT
CDR3: CASSFSTNTGELFF

V: TRBV18
J: TRBJ1-1
size: NA
D: NA
length: 14
DNA: TGTGCCAGCTCACCCGCACCCTTGAACACTGAAGCTTTCTTT
CDR3: CASSPAPLNTEAFF

V: TRBV7-9
J: TRBJ2-7
size: NA
D: TRBD2
length: 15
DNA: TGTGCCAGCAGCTTCCAGGCCCTAGCGGGGAACGAGCAGTACTTC
CDR3: CASSFQALAGNEQYF

V: TRBV28
J: TRBJ2-1
size: few
D: NA
length: 15
DNA: TGTGCCAGCAGGAGTGGGCCCAGCTCCTACAATGAGCAGTTCTTC
CDR3: CASRSGPSSYNEQFF

V: TRBV29-1
J: TRBJ2-7
size: NA
D: NA
length: 13
DNA: TGCAGCGTTGGGAGGCTTTTGAACTACGAGCAGTACTTC
CDR3: CSVGRLLNYEQYF

V: TRBV12-3/TRBV12-4
J: TRBJ2-2
size: NA
D: NA
length: 15
DNA: TGTGCCAGCAGAGTTGCAGGGAGAAACACCGGGGAGCTGTTTTTT
CDR3: CASRVAGRNTGELFF

V: TRBV20-1
J: TRBJ1-5
size: NA
D: NA
length: 13
DNA: TGCAGTGCTAGGCCGGGAAGTAATCAGCCCCAGCATTTT
CDR3: CSARPGSNQPQHF

V: TRBV12-3/TRBV12-4
J: TRBJ2-1
size: NA
D: TRBD1
length: 14
DNA: TGTGCCAGCAGCAACCGGGACAGGGCTGATGAGCAGTTCTTC
CDR3: CASSNRDRADEQFF

V: TRBV7-9
J: TRBJ2-7
size: NA
D: NA
length: 14
DNA: TGTGCCAGCAGCGTAGTCAGAGGAACCTACGAGCAGTACTTC
CDR3: CASSVVRGTYEQYF

V: TRBV9
J: TRBJ2-1
size: NA
D: TRBD2
length: 18
DNA: TGTGCCAGCAGCGCCAACCAGGCTGGACTAGCAGTTCAAAATGAGCAGTTCTTC
CDR3: CASSANQAGLAVQNEQFF

V: TRBV29-1
J: TRBJ2-7
size: NA
D: TRBD1
length: 16
DNA: TGCAGCGTTGCAAAACCCGACAGGGGGCTCCGACACGAGCAGTACTTC
CDR3: CSVAKPDRGLRHEQYF

V: TRBV5-1
J: TRBJ2-3
size: many
D: TRBD1
length: 15
DNA: TGCGCCAGCAGCTTGGGACAGGGAAGCACAGATACGCAGTATTTT
CDR3: CASSLGQGSTDTQYF

V: TRBV27
J: TRBJ1-6
size: many
D: TRBD1
length: 15
DNA: TGTGCCAGCAGTTATCAGGGGGAAATAAATTCACCCCTCCACTTT
CDR3: CASSYQGEINSPLHF

V: TRBV4-1
J: TRBJ2-2
size: NA
D: TRBD2
length: 16
DNA: TGCGCCAGCAGCCAACCCGGGAGGGGGAACACCGGGGAGCTGTTTTTT
CDR3: CASSQPGRGNTGELFF

V: TRBV4-3
J: TRBJ2-2
size: few
D: NA
length: 15
DNA: TGCGCCAGCAGCCAAGATCTGCGGAACACCGGGGAGCTGTTTTTT
CDR3: CASSQDLRNTGELFF

V: TRBV20-1
J: TRBJ2-1
size: NA
D: NA
length: 11
DNA: TGCAGTGTGACTCACCCTACGAAGCAGTTCTTC
CDR3: CSVTHPTKQFF

V: TRBV28
J: TRBJ1-2
size: NA
D: TRBD1
length: 13
DNA: TGTGCCAGCAGACCAGGGGGAAGTGATGGCTACACCTTC
CDR3: CASRPGGSDGYTF

V: TRBV7-3
J: TRBJ2-3
size: NA
D: NA
length: 15
DNA: TGTGCCAGCAGCCCCAGGGACTTGTACACAGATACGCAGTATTTT
CDR3: CASSPRDLYTDTQYF

V: TRBV16
J: TRBJ2-1
size: many
D: NA
length: 16
DNA: TGTGCCAGCAGCCCCTTTGGCAGGGAGGCTGCCAATGAGCAGTTCTTC
CDR3: CASSPFGREAANEQFF

V: TRBV12-3/TRBV12-4
J: TRBJ2-7
size: NA
D: NA
length: 15
DNA: TGTGCCAGCAGTCTAACCCGCGGAGCCCCCTACGAGCAGTACTTC
CDR3: CASSLTRGAPYEQYF

V: TRBV27
J: TRBJ2-7
size: NA
D: NA
length: 15
DNA: TGTGCCAGCAGTTTATCGGCAGGGGAGACCTACGAGCAGTACTTC
CDR3: CASSLSAGETYEQYF